This TCR beta chain was sequenced in a study of T-cell memory formation after mild COVID-19. The wider study: TCR clusters mostly belonged to single donors.

One entry per CDR3 protein, called by TCRdb with MiXCR from the 5' RACE reads. Of fewer than 600,000 distinct CDR3 sequences listed, roughly 20% are singletons. The V gene's germline CDR1 is MDHEN and CDR2 SYDVKM. The CDR3 is made up of 14 amino acids. V lost 5 bases to trimming and J lost 3 bases, with 12 bases between them. About this clonotype: Its antigen is not known.

The study's findings and limits: CD8+ contracting clones occupied EMRA, while CD4+ ones occupied mainly CM and EM.

The chain carries TRBV28 and TRBJ2-3, with D perhaps matching TRBD2 (6 bases). Sequenced: PBMCs or a T cell subset sorted from them (not recorded which). This TCR was sampled from an adult woman who had mild COVID-19 (a few samples of this study predate the infection). Cell type and time point are not known. The CDR3 protein is CASSPEGWTDTQYF. CDR3 DNA: TGTGCCAGCAGTCCGGAGGGGTGGACAGATACGCAGTATTTT.